Below are 21 T cell receptor beta chains sequenced from a single sample in a study of blood T cell repertoires in COVID-19. TCRdb's copy holds only in-frame clones and misses some; the assay was immunoSEQ multiplex PCR. The sample holds 65,000 to 70,000 clones; around 87% are singletons and the top ten take around 5%. Sequenced: peripheral blood. The source is a man aged 45-65 years with active COVID-19.

The chain joins TRBV6-5 to TRBJ1-1, with 7 bases identical to TRBD1. Germline assignment: CDR1 MNHEY and CDR2 SVGAGI. V was clipped by 5 bases and J by 1 base; unmatched bases: 7. This CDR3 region has 15 residues. The CDR3 reads CASSPTGVRNTEAFF. The DNA for the CDR3 is TGTGCCAGCAGTCCAACAGGGGTCCGGAACACTGAAGCTTTCTTT.

This chain links TRBV9 with TRBJ2-1; tentative D call: TRBD2 (7 bases). Trimming left V 3 bases short and J 4 bases short, with 14 bases between. The germline gives CDR1 SGDLS, CDR2 YYNGEE. CDR3 length: 15 amino acids. The chain's CDR3 is CASSAYRGGYNEQFF. The DNA of the CDR3 is TGTGCCAGCAGCGCCTATAGGGGGGGATACAATGAGCAGTTCTTC.

This rearrangement joins TRBV5-6 to TRBJ1-1; weak D call: TRBD1 (5 bases). The CDR3 is made up of 14 amino acids. Germline CDR1 reads SGHDT; CDR2 reads YYEEEE. The V end lost 2 bases, the J end lost 0 bases, and 8 bases lay between the germline ends. CDR3 amino acids: CASSFRGLNTEAFF. The DNA of the CDR3 is TGTGCCAGCAGCTTCCGGGGGTTGAACACTGAAGCTTTCTTT.

The chain joins TRBV12-3 or TRBV12-4 to TRBJ1-5; possibly TRBD1 for D (6 bases). The CDR3 has 13 residues. V dropped 5 bases and J dropped 7 bases, with 12 bases sitting between them. The CDR3 sequence is CASSTGRSQPQHF. The CDR3 nucleotides read TGTGCCAGCAGTACAGGGCGCAGCCAGCCCCAGCATTTT.

J is TRBJ1-6 and V is TRBV27; 9 nucleotides line up with TRBD1. The CDR3 is made up of 15 amino acids. Germline lookup yields CDR1 MNHEY and CDR2 SMNVEV (reference sequence). Germline trimming cut 6 bases from V and 7 bases from J; bases unmatched to any gene: 7. The CDR3 nucleotides are TGTGCCAGCAGGCGGGACAGGGCTTTGAATTCACCCCTCCACTTT. Encoded protein: CASRRDRALNSPLHF.

The chain joins TRBV10-3 to TRBJ2-7; perhaps TRBD1 as D (6 bases). The CDR3 contains 14 residues. V was cut by 4 bases and J by 3 bases, with 13 bases left in between. Germline V gene lookup returns CDR1 ENHRY and CDR2 SYGVKD. The CDR3 spells CAISGGSRGYEQYF. Here the CDR3 DNA reads TGTGCCATCAGTGGTGGGAGCAGGGGCTACGAGCAGTACTTC.

This chain connects TRBV6-5 to TRBJ1-3; weak D call: TRBD1 (5 bases). The germline gives CDR1 MNHEY, CDR2 SVGAGI. This CDR3 has 15 residues. V lost 8 bases, J lost 0 bases, and 14 bases lay in between. Here the CDR3 reads CASGGTGFSGNTIYF. In nucleotides, the CDR3 is TGTGCCAGCGGAGGGACGGGATTCTCTGGAAACACCATATATTTT.

This chain joins TRBV11-3 and TRBJ2-7; TRBD2 might be the D (6 bases). Trimming removed 2 bases from V and 3 bases from J, with 11 bases in between. The V gene's germline CDR1 is SGHNT and CDR2 YENEEA. The CDR3 is made up of 14 amino acids. As DNA, the CDR3 is TGTGCCAGCAGCTTATTAACTAGCAGCTACGAGCAGTACTTC. Its protein product is CASSLLTSSYEQYF.

The CDR3 nucleotides are TGTGCCAGCAGTTTATCGGACAGGGGCAATCCCCAGCATTTT. Its translation is CASSLSDRGNPQHF. The chain carries TRBV28 and TRBJ1-5, with 9 bases matching TRBD1. The CDR3 is 14 amino acids. The V gene end was trimmed by 1 base and the J gene end by 10 bases; junction bases not matched to a gene: 5. Per the germline V gene, CDR1 is MDHEN and CDR2 is SYDVKM. Full variable domain (rest looked up from reference TRBV28 and TRBJ1-5): DVKVTQSSRYLVKRTGEKVFLECVQDMDHENMFWYRQDPGLGLRLIYFSYDVKMKEKGDIPEGYSVSREKKERFSLILESASTNQTSMYLCASSLSDRGNPQHFGDGTRLSIL.

This chain connects TRBV6-6 to TRBJ1-4; 9 positions agree with TRBD1. This CDR3 has 13 residues. V lost 6 bases, J lost 8 bases, and 4 bases stayed unmatched. The germline gives CDR1 MNHNY, CDR2 SVGAGI (reference sequence). The chain's CDR3 is CASSGTGFEKLFF. The CDR3 DNA is TGTGCCAGCAGCGGGACAGGGTTCGAAAAACTGTTTTTT.

The rearrangement uses TRBV6-1 and TRBJ1-2; 8 positions agree with TRBD1. V was pared by 2 bases and J by 3 bases, with 5 bases of the junction left unmatched. Germline values: CDR1 MNHNS, CDR2 SASEGT. There are 15 residues in the CDR3. The CDR3 here is CASSELGQGDYGYTF. The CDR3 bases are TGTGCCAGCAGTGAATTAGGACAGGGTGACTATGGCTACACCTTC.

V is TRBV7-2 and J is TRBJ1-4; D not resolved. The germline V gene has CDR1 SGHTA and CDR2 FQGNSA. The V gene lost 1 base and the J gene lost 5 bases, with 11 bases spanning the gap. The CDR3 is made up of 15 amino acids. CDR3 sequence reads: CASSLEYRRNEKLFF. CDR3 in DNA: TGTGCCAGCAGCTTAGAGTACAGACGAAATGAAAAACTGTTTTTT.

This clone was observed a few times. The CDR3 sequence: CASSPKVGGEQYF. CDR3 sequence (DNA): TGTGCCAGCAGCCCGAAGGTGGGGGGAGAGCAGTACTTC. The gene calls are TRBV7-3 and TRBJ2-7; D perhaps matches TRBD2 (6 bases). CDR3 length equals 13 residues. The germline V gene has CDR1 SGHTA and CDR2 FQGTGA. Trimming took off 5 bases at V and 7 bases at J, with 15 bases between the two ends.

The chain has TRBV3-1 (or the pseudogene TRBV3-2) and TRBJ1-1, with 8 bases aligning to TRBD1. The CDR3 is made up of 14 amino acids. Trimming at V came to 6 bases and at J to 7 bases, leaving 10 bases not matched to a gene. The germline V gene encodes CDR1 LGHDT and CDR2 YNNKEL (reference sequence). The CDR3 loop reads CASSPTGVHIEAFF. The CDR3 nucleotides read TGTGCCAGCAGTCCGACAGGGGTTCACATTGAAGCTTTCTTT.

V gene TRBV6-6 combines with J gene TRBJ1-1, with D hard to call. This CDR3 comprises 15 residues. V was shortened by 0 bases and J by 1 base, with 9 bases between the two germline ends. Germline loops: CDR1 MNHNY, CDR2 SVGAGI (reference sequence). The chain's CDR3 is CASSYSTASNTEAFF. CDR3 nucleotides: TGTGCCAGCAGTTACTCAACAGCCTCGAACACTGAAGCTTTCTTT.

This chain connects TRBV3-1 (or the pseudogene TRBV3-2) to TRBJ2-7, with TRBD1 matching 9 bases. The germline V gene encodes CDR1 LGHDT and CDR2 YNNKEL (reference sequence). With V trimmed by 3 bases and J by 2 bases, 5 bases remained unmatched. This CDR3 spans 15 amino acids. CDR3 bases: TGTGCCAGCAGCCAGGGACAGGGAATCGCCTACGAGCAGTACTTC. Translation: CASSQGQGIAYEQYF.

The chain joins TRBV4-3 to TRBJ1-4, with 7 nucleotides matching TRBD1. Germline values: CDR1 LGHNA, CDR2 YSLEER. This CDR3 is 15 amino acids long. The junction had 7 bases not matched to a gene; V was cut back by 4 bases and J by 5 bases. CDR3 sequence (DNA): TGCGCCAGCAGCCGAACGACAGGGCAGAATGAAAAACTGTTTTTT. This translates into CASSRTTGQNEKLFF.

The chain carries TRBV5-6 and TRBJ1-5, with D perhaps TRBD1 (5 bases). CDR1 and CDR2 (germline): SGHDT, YYEEEE. The length of the CDR3 is 15 residues. V shed 3 bases and J shed 7 bases, with 17 bases lying between them. Here the CDR3 reads CASSSRTRLGQPQHF. CDR3 nucleotide sequence: TGTGCCAGCAGCTCTCGGACAAGATTGGGGCAGCCCCAGCATTTT.

In its sample, this clone was seen once. CDR3 in amino acids: CASRLPGQETQYF. CDR3 nucleotide sequence: TGTGCCAGTCGTTTACCGGGACAAGAGACCCAGTACTTC. The chain employs TRBV18 and TRBJ2-5; D possibly corresponds to TRBD2 (5 bases). Trimming left V 9 bases short and J 2 bases short, with 13 bases between. Germline lookup yields CDR1 KGHSH and CDR2 LQKENI. The CDR3 is 13 residues long.

The count of this clone is one. The V and J genes are TRBV5-1 and TRBJ2-1, with 8 positions matching TRBD2. This CDR3 has 14 amino acids. Germline loops: CDR1 SGHRS, CDR2 YFSETQ. V was clipped by 0 bases and J by 8 bases; unmatched bases: 4. The CDR3 nucleotides are TGCGCCAGCAGCTTGGTCGCGGGAGGCGATGAGCAGTTCTTC. Its translation is CASSLVAGGDEQFF.

The genes are TRBV4-3 and TRBJ2-1; 11 positions agree with TRBD2. Germline lookup yields CDR1 LGHNA and CDR2 YSLEER. This CDR3 comprises 19 residues. After removal of 0 bases from V and 5 bases from J, the junction contained 12 bases not matched to a gene. The CDR3 DNA reads as TGCGCCAGCAGCCAAGAGTTGCCTGTAGGGACTAGCGGAAACAATGAGCAGTTCTTC. It yields the protein CASSQELPVGTSGNNEQFF.